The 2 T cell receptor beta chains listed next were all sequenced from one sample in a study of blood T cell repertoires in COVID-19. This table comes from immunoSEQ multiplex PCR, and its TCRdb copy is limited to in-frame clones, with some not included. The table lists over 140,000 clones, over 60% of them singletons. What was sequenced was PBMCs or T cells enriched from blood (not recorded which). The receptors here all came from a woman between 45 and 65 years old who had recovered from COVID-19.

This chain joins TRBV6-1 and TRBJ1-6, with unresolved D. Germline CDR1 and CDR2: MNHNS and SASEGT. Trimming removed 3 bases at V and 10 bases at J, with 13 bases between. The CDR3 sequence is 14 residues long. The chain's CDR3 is CASSELSAGSPLHF. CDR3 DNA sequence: TGTGCCAGCAGTGAGCTGAGCGCCGGGTCACCCCTCCACTTT.

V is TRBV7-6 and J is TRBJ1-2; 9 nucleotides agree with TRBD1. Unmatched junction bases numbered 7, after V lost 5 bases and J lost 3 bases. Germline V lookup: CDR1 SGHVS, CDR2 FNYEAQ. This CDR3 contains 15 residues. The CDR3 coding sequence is TGTGCCAGCAGCCCTAGGACAGGGGCCTACTATGGCTACACCTTC. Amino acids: CASSPRTGAYYGYTF.